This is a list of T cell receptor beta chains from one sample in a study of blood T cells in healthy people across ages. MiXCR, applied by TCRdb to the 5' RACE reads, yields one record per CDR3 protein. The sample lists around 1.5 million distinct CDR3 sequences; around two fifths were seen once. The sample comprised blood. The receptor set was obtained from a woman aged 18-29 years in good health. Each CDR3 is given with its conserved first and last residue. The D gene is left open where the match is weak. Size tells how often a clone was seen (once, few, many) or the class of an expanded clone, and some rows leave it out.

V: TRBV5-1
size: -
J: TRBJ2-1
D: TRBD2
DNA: TGCGCCTGCAGCTCTAGCGGAGGCCCTAATGAGCAGTTCTTC
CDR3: CACSSSGGPNEQFF

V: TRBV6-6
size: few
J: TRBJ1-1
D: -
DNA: TGTGCCAGCAGTCCATCGGCGACAGCTAACACTGAAGCTTTCTTT
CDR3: CASSPSATANTEAFF

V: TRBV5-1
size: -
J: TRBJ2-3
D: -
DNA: TGCGCCAGCATCCTGGGGGACACCTACACAGATACGCAGTATTTT
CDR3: CASILGDTYTDTQYF

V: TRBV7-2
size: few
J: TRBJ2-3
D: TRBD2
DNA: TGTGCCAGCGCGGGAACGCGGGGGAGCACAGATACGCAGTATTTT
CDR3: CASAGTRGSTDTQYF

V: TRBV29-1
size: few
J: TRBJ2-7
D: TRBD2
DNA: TGCAGCGTTGATTCTTTAGCGGGAGGGTACTCCTACAATGAGCAGTACTTC
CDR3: CSVDSLAGGYSYNEQYF

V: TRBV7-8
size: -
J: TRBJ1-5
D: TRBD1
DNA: TGTGCCAGCAGCCCCGGACAGGGGATGGAGAATCAGCCCCAGCATTTT
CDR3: CASSPGQGMENQPQHF

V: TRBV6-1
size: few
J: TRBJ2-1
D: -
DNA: TGTGCCAGCAGTGAAGGGCAGAACGAGCAGTTCTTC
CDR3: CASSEGQNEQFF

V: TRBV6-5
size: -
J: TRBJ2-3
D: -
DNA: TGTGCCAGCAGTTGGAGAGACAGAGACACAGATACGCAGTATTTT
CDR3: CASSWRDRDTDTQYF

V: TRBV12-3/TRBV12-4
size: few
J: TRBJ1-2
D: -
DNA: TGTGCCAGCAGTCAGGGTATGCGGGGCTACACCTTC
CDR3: CASSQGMRGYTF

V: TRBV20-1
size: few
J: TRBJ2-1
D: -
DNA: TGCAGTGCTTCTCGGTCCAAGAGCTCCTACAATGAGCAGTTCTTC
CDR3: CSASRSKSSYNEQFF

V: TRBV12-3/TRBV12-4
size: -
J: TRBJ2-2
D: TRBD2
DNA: TGTGCCAGCACCCGGACTAGCGGGGGTAGCACCGGGGAGCTGTTTTTT
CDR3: CASTRTSGGSTGELFF

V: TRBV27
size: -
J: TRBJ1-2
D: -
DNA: TGTGCCAGCAGTTTAAGGGGCTGGGACTATGGCTACACCTTC
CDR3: CASSLRGWDYGYTF

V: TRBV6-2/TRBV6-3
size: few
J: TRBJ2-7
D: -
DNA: TGTGCCAGCCGAAGCGGCGGGGCTAGCTACGAGCAGTACTTC
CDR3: CASRSGGASYEQYF

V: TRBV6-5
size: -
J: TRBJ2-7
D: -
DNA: TGTGCCAGCAGCAACTCCAAAAACTACGAGCAGTACTTC
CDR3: CASSNSKNYEQYF

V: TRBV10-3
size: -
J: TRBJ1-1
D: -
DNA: TGTGCCATCAGTGAGACCCCGAAGGGCTACACTGAAGCTTTCTTT
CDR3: CAISETPKGYTEAFF

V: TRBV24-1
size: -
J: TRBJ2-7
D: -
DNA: TGTGCCACCAGTGAGACTGCGGGCGATGAGCAGTACTTC
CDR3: CATSETAGDEQYF

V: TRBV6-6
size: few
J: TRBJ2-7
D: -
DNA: TGTGCCAGCAGTTACGGAGGGCAGGGGACCTACGAGCAGTACTTC
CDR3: CASSYGGQGTYEQYF

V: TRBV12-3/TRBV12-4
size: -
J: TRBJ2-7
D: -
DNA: TGTGCCAGCAGTTTAGACACCTCGGGGGAGCAGTACTTC
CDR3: CASSLDTSGEQYF